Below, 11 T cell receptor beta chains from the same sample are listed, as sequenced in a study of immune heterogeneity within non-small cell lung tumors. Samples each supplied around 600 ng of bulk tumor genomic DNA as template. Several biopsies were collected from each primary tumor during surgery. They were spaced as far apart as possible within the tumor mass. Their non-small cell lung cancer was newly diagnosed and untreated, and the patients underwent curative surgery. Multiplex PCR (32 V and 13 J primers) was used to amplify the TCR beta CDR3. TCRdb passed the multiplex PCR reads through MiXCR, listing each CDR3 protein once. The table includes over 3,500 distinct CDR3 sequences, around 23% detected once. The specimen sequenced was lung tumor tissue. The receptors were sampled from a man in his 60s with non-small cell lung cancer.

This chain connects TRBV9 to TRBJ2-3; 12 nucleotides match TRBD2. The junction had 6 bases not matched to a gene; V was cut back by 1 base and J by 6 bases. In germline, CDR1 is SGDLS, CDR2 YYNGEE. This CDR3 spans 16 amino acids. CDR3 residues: CASSVSPSGRGDTQYF. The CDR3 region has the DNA TGTGCCAGCAGCGTATCGCCTAGCGGGAGGGGGGATACGCAGTATTTT.

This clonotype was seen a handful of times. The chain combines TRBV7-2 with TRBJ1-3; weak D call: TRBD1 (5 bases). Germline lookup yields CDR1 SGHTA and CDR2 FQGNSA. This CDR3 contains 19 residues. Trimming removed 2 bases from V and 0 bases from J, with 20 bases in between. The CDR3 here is CASSLTGSGGIFSGNTIYF. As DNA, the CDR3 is TGTGCCAGCAGCTTAACGGGCAGTGGGGGGATTTTCTCTGGAAACACCATATATTTT.

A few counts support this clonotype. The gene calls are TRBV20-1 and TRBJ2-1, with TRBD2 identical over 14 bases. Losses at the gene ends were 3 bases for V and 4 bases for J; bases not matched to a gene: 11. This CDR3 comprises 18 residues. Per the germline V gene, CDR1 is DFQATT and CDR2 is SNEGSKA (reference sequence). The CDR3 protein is CSARGGLAGAPAYNEQFF. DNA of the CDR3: TGCAGTGCTAGGGGGGGACTAGCGGGAGCTCCGGCATACAATGAGCAGTTCTTC.

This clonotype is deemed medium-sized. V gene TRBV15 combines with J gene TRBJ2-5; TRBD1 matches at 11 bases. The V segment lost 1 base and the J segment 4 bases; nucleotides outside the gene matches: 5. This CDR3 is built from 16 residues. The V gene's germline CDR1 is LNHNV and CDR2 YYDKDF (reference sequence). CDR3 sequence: CATSRGRDRGGETQYF. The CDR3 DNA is TGTGCCACCAGCAGAGGCCGGGACAGGGGGGGAGAGACCCAGTACTTC.

CDR3 nucleotides: TGTGCCAGCAGCCGTTCCCCGCTCACAGATACGCAGTATTTT. This gives the protein CASSRSPLTDTQYF. The chain couples TRBV7-6 to TRBJ2-3; D is unresolved. This CDR3 contains 14 residues. CDR1 and CDR2 from the germline V gene are SGHVS and FNYEAQ. With 5 bases removed from V and 2 bases from J, the gap between germline ends came to 11 bases.

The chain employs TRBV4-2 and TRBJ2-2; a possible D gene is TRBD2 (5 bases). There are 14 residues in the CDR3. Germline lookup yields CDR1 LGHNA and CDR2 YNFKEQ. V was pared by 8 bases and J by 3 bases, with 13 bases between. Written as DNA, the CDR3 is TGTGCCAGCGGGAAAGGGCGGGACACCGGGGAGCTGTTTTTT. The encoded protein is CASGKGRDTGELFF.

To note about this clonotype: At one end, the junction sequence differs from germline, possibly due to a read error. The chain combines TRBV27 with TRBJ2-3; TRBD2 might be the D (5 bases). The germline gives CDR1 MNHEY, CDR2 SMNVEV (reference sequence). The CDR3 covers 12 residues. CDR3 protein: CAGRTSTDTQYF. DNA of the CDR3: TGTGCCGGCAGGACTAGCACAGATACGCAGTATTTT.

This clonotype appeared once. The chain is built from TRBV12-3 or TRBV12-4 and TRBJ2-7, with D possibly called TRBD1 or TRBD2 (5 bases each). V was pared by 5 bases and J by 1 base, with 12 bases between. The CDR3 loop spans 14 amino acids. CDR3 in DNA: TGTGCCAGCAGTGGGGGACCGTCATCCTACGAGCAGTACTTC. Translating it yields CASSGGPSSYEQYF.

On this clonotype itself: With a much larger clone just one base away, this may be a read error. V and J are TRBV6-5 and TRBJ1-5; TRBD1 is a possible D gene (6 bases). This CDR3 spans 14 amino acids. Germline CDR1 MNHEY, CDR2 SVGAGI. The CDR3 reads CASSYVGARQLQHF. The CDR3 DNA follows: TGTGCCAGCAGTTACGTGGGGGCTCGTCAGCTCCAGCATTTT.

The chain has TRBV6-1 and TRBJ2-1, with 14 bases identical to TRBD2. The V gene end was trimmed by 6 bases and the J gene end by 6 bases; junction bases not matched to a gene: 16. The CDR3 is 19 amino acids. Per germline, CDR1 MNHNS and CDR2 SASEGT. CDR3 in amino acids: CASRLRLAGGPGVFNEQFF. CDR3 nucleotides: TGTGCCAGCAGACTGAGACTAGCGGGAGGGCCCGGGGTCTTCAATGAGCAGTTCTTC.

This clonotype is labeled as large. CDR3 DNA sequence: TGTGCCAGCAGCTTAGGACAGGGGACCCACGAGCAGTACTTC. Residues: CASSLGQGTHEQYF. The chain combines TRBV7-8 with TRBJ2-7; 8 bases line up with TRBD1. Germline assignment: CDR1 SGHVS and CDR2 FQNEAQ. V shed 1 base and J 5 bases; nucleotides not matched to a gene: 4. The CDR3 totals 14 residues.